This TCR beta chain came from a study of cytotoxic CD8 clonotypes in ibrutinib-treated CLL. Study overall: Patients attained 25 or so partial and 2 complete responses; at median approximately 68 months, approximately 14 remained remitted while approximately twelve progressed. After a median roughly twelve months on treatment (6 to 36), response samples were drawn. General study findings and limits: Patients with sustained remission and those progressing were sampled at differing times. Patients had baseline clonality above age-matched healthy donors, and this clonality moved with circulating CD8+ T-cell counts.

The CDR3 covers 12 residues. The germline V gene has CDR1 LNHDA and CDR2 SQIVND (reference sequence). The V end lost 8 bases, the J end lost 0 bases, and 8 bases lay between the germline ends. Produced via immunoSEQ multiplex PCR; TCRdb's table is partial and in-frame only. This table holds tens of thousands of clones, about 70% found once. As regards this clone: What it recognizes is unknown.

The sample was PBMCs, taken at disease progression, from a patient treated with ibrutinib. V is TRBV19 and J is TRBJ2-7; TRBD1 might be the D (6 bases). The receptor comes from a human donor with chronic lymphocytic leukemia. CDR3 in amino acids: CASADSSYEQYF. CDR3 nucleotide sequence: TGTGCCAGTGCGGACAGCTCCTACGAGCAGTACTTC. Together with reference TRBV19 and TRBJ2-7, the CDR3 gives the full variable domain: DGGITQSPKYLFRKEGQNVTLSCEQNLNHDAMYWYRQDPGQGLRLIYYSQIVNDFQKGDIAEGYSVSREKKESFPLTVTSAQKNPTAFYLCASADSSYEQYFGPGTRLTVT.